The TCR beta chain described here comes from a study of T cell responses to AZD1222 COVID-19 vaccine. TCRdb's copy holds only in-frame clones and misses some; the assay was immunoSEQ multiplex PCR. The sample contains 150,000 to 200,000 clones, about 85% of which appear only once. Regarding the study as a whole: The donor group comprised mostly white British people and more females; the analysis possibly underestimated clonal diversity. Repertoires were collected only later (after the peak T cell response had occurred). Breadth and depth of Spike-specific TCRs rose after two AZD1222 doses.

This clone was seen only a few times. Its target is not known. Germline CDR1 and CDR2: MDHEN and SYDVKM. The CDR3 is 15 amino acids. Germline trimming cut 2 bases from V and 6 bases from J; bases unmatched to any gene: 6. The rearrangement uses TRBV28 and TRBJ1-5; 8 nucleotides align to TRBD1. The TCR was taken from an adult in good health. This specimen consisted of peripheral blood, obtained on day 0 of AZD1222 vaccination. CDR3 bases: TGTGCCAGCAGTTTAGGTAGCAGGGGGCTTCAGCCCCAGCATTTT. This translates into CASSLGSRGLQPQHF.